These 12 T cell receptor beta chains were all obtained from the same sample, sequenced in a study of T-cell memory formation after mild COVID-19. TCRdb processed the 5' RACE reads anew with MiXCR; each CDR3 protein has one entry. The sample carries some 450,000 distinct CDR3 sequences, roughly 18% recorded once. The sequenced sample consisted of PBMCs or a T cell subset sorted from them (not recorded which). The receptor source for this set is a man aged 18-30 years who had mild COVID-19 (a few samples of this study predate the infection). Cell type and time point are not known.

The V call is TRBV20-1, the J call TRBJ2-5; 11 bases align to TRBD2. The CDR3 is 13 residues long. Germline V CDR1 and CDR2: DFQATT, SNEGSKA (reference sequence). The J segment lost 2 bases and the V segment lost 5 bases, leaving 1 base of the junction unmatched. The CDR3, as DNA: TGCAGTGCTCCTAGCGGGGGGCAAGAGACCCAGTACTTC. The encoded protein is CSAPSGGQETQYF.

The rearrangement uses TRBV6-5 and TRBJ1-4; the D gene is possibly TRBD1 (6 bases). Per germline, CDR1 MNHEY and CDR2 SVGAGI. Trimming removed 5 bases at V and 4 bases at J, with 8 bases between. This CDR3 is built from 13 residues. CDR3: CASSQGINEKLFF. DNA of the CDR3: TGTGCCAGCAGTCAGGGGATTAATGAAAAACTGTTTTTT.

In this sample, this clonotype turned up a few times. V is TRBV6-5 and J is TRBJ2-1; no firm D call. Germline assignment: CDR1 MNHEY and CDR2 SVGAGI. The V gene lost 0 bases and the J gene lost 8 bases, with 14 bases spanning the gap. The CDR3 runs to 15 residues. The CDR3 reads CASSYSARLDHEQFF. CDR3 bases: TGTGCCAGCAGTTACTCGGCCCGCCTGGATCATGAGCAGTTCTTC.

The rearrangement joins TRBV27 to TRBJ2-2; a weak D match, TRBD1 (6 bases). Trimming left V 5 bases short and J 6 bases short, with 13 bases between. CDR3 length equals 14 residues. Germline V CDR1 and CDR2: MNHEY, SMNVEV (reference sequence). The CDR3 spells CASSPQGVAGELFF. The CDR3 nucleotides read TGTGCCAGCAGTCCACAGGGAGTAGCCGGGGAGCTGTTTTTT.

This clonotype was counted only a few times. The chain links TRBV7-9 to TRBJ2-1; 7 bases align to TRBD1. Germline trimming cut 5 bases from V and 0 bases from J; bases unmatched to any gene: 10. In germline, CDR1 is SEHNR, CDR2 FQNEAQ (reference sequence). The CDR3 consists of 17 residues. The CDR3 DNA reads as TGTGCCAGCAGCCCAGAACAGGGGACGAGCTCCTACAATGAGCAGTTCTTC. It is translated as CASSPEQGTSSYNEQFF.

This clonotype has just a few counts. The CDR3 region is CASSYSQGAWDEQFF. Here the CDR3 DNA reads TGTGCCAGCAGCTACTCCCAGGGGGCTTGGGATGAGCAGTTCTTC. The chain is built from TRBV7-9 and TRBJ2-1; 8 bases match TRBD1. The germline CDR1 and CDR2 sequences are SEHNR and FQNEAQ (reference sequence). The CDR3 loop spans 15 amino acids. V shed 4 bases, J shed 8 bases, and the junction held 10 bases outside the gene matches. Variable domain in full (rest from reference TRBV7-9 and TRBJ2-1): DTGVSQNPRHKITKRGQNVTFRCDPISEHNRLYWYRQTLGQGPEFLTYFQNEAQLEKSRLLSDRFSAERPKGSFSTLEIQRTEQGDSAMYLCASSYSQGAWDEQFFGPGTRLTVL.

The rearrangement uses TRBV28 and TRBJ1-1; 7 nucleotides align to TRBD1. The germline V gene encodes CDR1 MDHEN and CDR2 SYDVKM. With 11 bases clipped from V and 5 bases from J, the junction kept 20 bases outside the gene matches. This CDR3 has 16 amino acids. The CDR3 region has the DNA TGTGCCTGTTCCTCAGGGGGGACACAGGGGACTACTGAAGCTTTCTTT. This sequence encodes CACSSGGTQGTTEAFF.

The chain recombines TRBV7-9 with TRBJ1-2, with D possibly matching TRBD1 (6 bases). CDR3 size: 14 residues. Germline-derived CDR1 and CDR2 are SEHNR and FQNEAQ (reference sequence). Trimming removed 6 bases from V and 6 bases from J, with 17 bases in between. For the CDR3, the DNA is TGTGCCAGCAGGGCCTCGACAGGTTTGGATGGCTACACCTTC. Protein product: CASRASTGLDGYTF.

The chain combines TRBV2 with TRBJ2-7; D tentatively fits TRBD1 or TRBD2 (5 bases each). Trimming shortened V by 3 bases and J by 2 bases, and 5 bases separated the two germline ends. The CDR3 has 12 residues. The germline CDR1 and CDR2 sequences are SNHLY and FYNNEI. CDR3 protein: CASSEGPYEQYF. The CDR3 DNA is TGTGCCAGCAGTGAGGGACCCTACGAGCAGTACTTC.

The rearrangement joins TRBV18 to TRBJ1-5; D is ambiguous. CDR3 length equals 16 residues. V lost 4 bases to trimming and J lost 7 bases, with 20 bases between them. Germline values: CDR1 KGHSH, CDR2 LQKENI. CDR3 bases: TGTGCCAGCTCACTCCGGGTTGCTGGGGTAGGGCAGCCCCAGCATTTT. This translates into CASSLRVAGVGQPQHF.

This clonotype was seen only a few times. V is TRBV6-5 and J is TRBJ2-1; the D is unclear. V lost 8 bases and J lost 4, with 15 bases in between. Germline V gene sequence: CDR1 MNHEY, CDR2 SVGAGI. The length of the CDR3 is 14 residues. CDR3 bases: TGTGCCAGCGGTCTCAGGTCGTTTTACAATGAGCAGTTCTTC. As protein: CASGLRSFYNEQFF.

This clonotype was seen only a few times. The gene calls are TRBV5-1 and TRBJ2-3, with D tentatively TRBD1 (6 bases). The CDR3 has 14 residues. V lost 6 bases to trimming and J lost 2 bases, with 13 bases between them. Per germline, CDR1 SGHRS and CDR2 YFSETQ. This chain's CDR3 is CASKTQGFTDTQYF. The CDR3 bases are TGCGCCAGCAAAACCCAGGGGTTCACAGATACGCAGTATTTT.